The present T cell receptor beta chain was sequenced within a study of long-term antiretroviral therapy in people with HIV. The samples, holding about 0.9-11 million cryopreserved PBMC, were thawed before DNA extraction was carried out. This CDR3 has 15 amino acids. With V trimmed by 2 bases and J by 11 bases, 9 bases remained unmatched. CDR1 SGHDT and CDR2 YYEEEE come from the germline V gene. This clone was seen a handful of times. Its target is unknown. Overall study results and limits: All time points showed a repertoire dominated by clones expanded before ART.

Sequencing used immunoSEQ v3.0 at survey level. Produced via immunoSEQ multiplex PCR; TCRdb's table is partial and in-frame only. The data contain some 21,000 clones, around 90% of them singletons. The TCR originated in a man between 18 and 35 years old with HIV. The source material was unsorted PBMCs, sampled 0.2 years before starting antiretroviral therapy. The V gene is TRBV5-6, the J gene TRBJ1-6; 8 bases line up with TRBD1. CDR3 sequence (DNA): TGTGCCAGCAGCTTCCGGGACAGGTCATCTACACCCCTCCACTTT. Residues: CASSFRDRSSTPLHF.